Given below is one T cell receptor beta chain in context. V was clipped by 0 bases and J by 10 bases, with 13 bases between them. Germline lookup yields CDR1 SGHAT and CDR2 FQNNGV. The CDR3 runs 13 residues. This record belongs to a study of blood T cell repertoires in COVID-19. Produced via immunoSEQ multiplex PCR; TCRdb's table is partial and in-frame only. The sample records some 270,000 clones, 80% to 85% being singletons. Sequencing used PBMCs or T cells enriched from blood (not recorded which). V usage is TRBV11-2 and J usage is TRBJ2-7; D is possibly TRBD2 (6 bases). The sequence came from a man aged 45 to 65 who had recovered from COVID-19. In nucleotides, the CDR3 is TGTGCCAGCAGCTTAGATCAGGGAGGTCAACAGTACTTC. It encodes CASSLDQGGQQYF.